Given below is one T cell receptor (beta chain) in context. What it binds is unknown. The V end lost 0 bases, the J end lost 4 bases, and 7 bases lay between the germline ends. Germline assignment: CDR1 GTSNPN and CDR2 SVGIG (reference sequence). The length of the CDR3 is 13 residues. The data were taken from a study of CD8+ T cells in alopecia areata. CD4+ and CD8+ T cells were sorted from PBMCs. Reverse transcription of extracted RNA yielded cDNA, which provided the sequencing template. Some clones are missing from TCRdb's copy, which holds only in-frame ones; the method was immunoSEQ multiplex PCR. This table has 150,000 to 200,000 clones, 50% to 65% appearing once. Study-level results: Tissue-resident alphabeta T cells belonging to normal skin likewise get sequenced within scalp specimens.

V is TRBV30 and J is TRBJ1-5, with D unresolved. Sequenced sample: CD4+ T cells sorted from blood. This clonotype originated in a human donor in good health. For the CDR3, the DNA is TGTGCCTGGAGTGTAATCGGTAATCAGCCCCAGCATTTT. It specifies CAWSVIGNQPQHF.